These 15 T cell receptor beta chains came from one sample sequenced in a study of blood T cell repertoires in COVID-19. Clones were sequenced by immunoSEQ multiplex PCR, and TCRdb holds only the in-frame ones, with some missing. The sample comprises more than 95,000 clones, around 81% of which are singletons, and about 18% rests with the top ten. Sequencing used peripheral blood. These receptors were collected from a man between 25 and 39 years old with COVID-19, enrolled during active disease.

The CDR3 loop reads CASSLFEGTGELFF. In nucleotides, the CDR3 is TGTGCCAGCAGCCTATTTGAGGGTACCGGGGAGCTGTTTTTT. The rearrangement uses TRBV7-9 and TRBJ2-2; possibly TRBD2 for D (5 bases). Trimming removed 5 bases from V and 5 bases from J, with 12 bases in between. The CDR3 is 14 amino acids. Germline CDR1 reads SEHNR; CDR2 reads FQNEAQ (reference sequence).

This chain joins TRBV19 and TRBJ2-5; 10 bases map to TRBD1. This CDR3 contains 14 residues. Germline values: CDR1 LNHDA, CDR2 SQIVND (reference sequence). V shed 5 bases and J 8 bases; nucleotides not matched to a gene: 8. The chain's CDR3 is CASSSGGQGTTQYF. The CDR3, as DNA: TGTGCCAGTAGTTCCGGGGGACAGGGGACCACCCAGTACTTC.

The V and J genes are TRBV1 and TRBJ1-2; the D call in the table, TRBD1, was not verified against the DNA. TRBV1 is a known pseudogene. The CDR3 is 17 amino acids. The CDR3 reads CTSSHRGLCFKDYGYTF. The CDR3 DNA follows: TGCACCAGCAGCCACAGGGGGCTTTGTTTTAAGGACTATGGCTACACCTTC.

The chain links TRBV7-3 to TRBJ1-1; D gene unclear. CDR3 length equals 15 residues. Looked up from germline, CDR1 is SGHTA and CDR2 is FQGTGA. The V and J ends lost 2 bases and 0 bases respectively, with 10 bases between them. CDR3 amino acids: CASSLGGVMNTEAFF. DNA for the CDR3: TGTGCCAGCAGCTTAGGAGGAGTCATGAACACTGAAGCTTTCTTT.

For the CDR3, the DNA is TGTGCCAGCAGCCCCCCAAGCGGACAAGAGACCCAGTACTTC. Translated, it gives CASSPPSGQETQYF. The chain employs TRBV11-3 and TRBJ2-5; tentative D call: TRBD2 (5 bases). The CDR3 has 14 residues. Trimming removed 5 bases at V and 2 bases at J, with 12 bases between. The germline V gene has CDR1 SGHNT and CDR2 YENEEA.

The rearrangement uses TRBV2 and TRBJ2-1; 9 nucleotides align to TRBD2. CDR1 and CDR2 from the germline V gene are SNHLY and FYNNEI. J gave up 8 bases and V 1 base, and 6 bases lay outside the gene matches. The CDR3 length is 15 residues. The DNA for the CDR3 is TGTGCCAGCAGTGAAGAAGCGGGAGGAGTCGATGAGCAGTTCTTC. Its translation is CASSEEAGGVDEQFF.

The V call is TRBV3-1 (or the pseudogene TRBV3-2), the J call TRBJ2-7, with 10 bases identical to TRBD2. The CDR3 runs to 16 residues. V dropped 0 bases and J dropped 2; count of bases not matched to a gene: 4. CDR1 LGHDT and CDR2 YNNKEL come from the germline V gene (reference sequence). CDR3: CASSQDVLAGTYEQYF. Written as DNA, the CDR3 is TGTGCCAGCAGCCAAGATGTACTAGCGGGAACCTACGAGCAGTACTTC.

The chain couples TRBV7-9 to TRBJ1-4, with 8 bases lining up with TRBD1. The V gene end was trimmed by 4 bases and the J gene end by 6 bases; junction bases not matched to a gene: 10. This CDR3 is built from 16 residues. The germline V gene has CDR1 SEHNR and CDR2 FQNEAQ (reference sequence). The CDR3 DNA reads TGTGCCAGCAGCTCGTTACAGGGGGTTCAGGATGAAAAACTGTTTTTT. Its protein is CASSSLQGVQDEKLFF.

The gene calls are TRBV6-4 and TRBJ2-1; TRBD2 matches 10 bases. Germline V gives CDR1 MRHNA, CDR2 SNTAGT. J was trimmed by 5 bases and V by 5 bases; bases with no gene match: 9. The CDR3 totals 16 residues. CDR3 amino acids: CASSPGSGGDHNEQFF. DNA for the CDR3: TGTGCCAGCAGTCCAGGGAGCGGGGGGGACCACAATGAGCAGTTCTTC.

The chain combines TRBV7-3 with TRBJ2-7; 8 bases match TRBD2. This CDR3 has 13 amino acids. Germline CDR1 reads SGHTA; CDR2 reads FQGTGA. The ends lost 5 bases at V and 4 bases at J; junction bases unmatched: 4. The CDR3 protein is CASSPAGEYEQYF. The CDR3 nucleotides are TGTGCCAGCAGCCCAGCGGGAGAATACGAGCAGTACTTC.

This chain joins TRBV28 and TRBJ2-3; 8 bases agree with TRBD2. The CDR3 is 14 residues long. Germline CDR1 MDHEN, CDR2 SYDVKM. Germline trimming cut 3 bases from V and 1 base from J; bases unmatched to any gene: 0. CDR3 protein: CASSFSGGTDTQYF. CDR3 in DNA: TGTGCCAGCAGTTTTAGCGGGGGCACAGATACGCAGTATTTT.

This chain joins TRBV6-6 and TRBJ2-7; 10 bases are a match to TRBD1. CDR1 and CDR2 from the germline V gene are MNHNY and SVGAGI (reference sequence). This CDR3 region has 14 residues. V shed 10 bases, J shed 0 bases, and the junction held 6 bases outside the gene matches. CDR3 DNA sequence: TGTGCCACAAGGGACAGGGGCGACTCCTACGAGCAGTACTTC. Protein: CATRDRGDSYEQYF.

The chain combines TRBV28 with TRBJ1-4; D possibly corresponds to TRBD1 (6 bases). The V gene's germline CDR1 is MDHEN and CDR2 SYDVKM. V lost 2 bases to trimming and J lost 3 bases, with 10 bases between them. The CDR3 spans 15 residues. The CDR3, as DNA: TGTGCCAGCAGTTTACCCGGACAGTCTAATGAAAAACTGTTTTTT. It is translated as CASSLPGQSNEKLFF. The entire variable domain, with the rest obtained from reference TRBV28 and TRBJ1-4, is as follows: DVKVTQSSRYLVKRTGEKVFLECVQDMDHENMFWYRQDPGLGLRLIYFSYDVKMKEKGDIPEGYSVSREKKERFSLILESASTNQTSMYLCASSLPGQSNEKLFFGSGTQLSVL.

J is TRBJ1-2 and V is TRBV18, with no clear D. Deletions cut 6 bases from V and 6 bases from J, with 14 bases between. Germline loops: CDR1 KGHSH, CDR2 LQKENI. The CDR3 contains 13 residues. For the CDR3, the DNA is TGTGCCAGCTCTCGTGGTGGAGTCAATGGCTACACCTTC. This sequence encodes CASSRGGVNGYTF.

V and J are TRBV5-4 and TRBJ1-1; 8 nucleotides line up with TRBD1. The CDR3 runs to 14 residues. Germline V CDR1 and CDR2: SGHNT, YYREEE (reference sequence). Losses at the gene ends were 2 bases for V and 6 bases for J; bases not matched to a gene: 6. This CDR3 reads CASSFRQGSPEAFF. The CDR3 coding sequence is TGTGCCAGCAGCTTTAGACAGGGGTCCCCTGAAGCTTTCTTT.